This T cell receptor (beta chain) was recorded in a study of T-cell reconstitution after alpha-beta-depleted transplantation in children. This clonotype has more than one count but fewer than ten. Researchers prepared the TCRbeta library using unique molecular identifiers, the study reports. TCRdb re-analysed the PCR reads in MiXCR, keeping a single row per CDR3 protein. The sample has 250,000 to 350,000 distinct CDR3 sequences, approximately 9.6% seen once. V lost 5 bases and J 7 bases, leaving 14 bases between the germline ends. Per the germline V gene, CDR1 is SGHTA and CDR2 is FQGNSA. The CDR3 sequence is 13 residues long.

The clonotype originates from a human donor who donated a stem cell graft to a child with SCID. The chain joins TRBV7-2 to TRBJ1-2; a weak D match, TRBD1 (5 bases). The source was PBMCs from the stem cell graft donor, collected from the stem cell graft. The CDR3 DNA is TGTGCCAGCAGCGCAAATCCAGGGTTTGGCTACACCTTC. Protein sequence: CASSANPGFGYTF.